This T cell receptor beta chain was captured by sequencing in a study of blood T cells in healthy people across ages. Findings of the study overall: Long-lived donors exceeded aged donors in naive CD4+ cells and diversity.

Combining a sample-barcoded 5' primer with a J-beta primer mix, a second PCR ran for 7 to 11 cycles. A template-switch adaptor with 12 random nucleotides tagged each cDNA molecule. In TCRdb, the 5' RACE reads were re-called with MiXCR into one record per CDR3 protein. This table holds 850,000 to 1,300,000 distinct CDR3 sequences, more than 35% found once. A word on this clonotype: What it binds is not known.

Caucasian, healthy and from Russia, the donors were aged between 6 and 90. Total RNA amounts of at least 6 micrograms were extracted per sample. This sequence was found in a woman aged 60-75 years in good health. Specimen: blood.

The CDR3 reads CASSYGTPSSYEQYF. CDR3 coding DNA: TGCGCCAGCAGTTACGGGACTCCTAGCTCCTACGAGCAGTACTTC. V and J are TRBV5-1 and TRBJ2-7; D may be TRBD2 (6 bases). The CDR3 length is 15 residues. The ends were cut back, 5 bases at V and 0 bases at J, with 15 bases in the middle. Germline V CDR1 and CDR2: SGHRS, YFSETQ.